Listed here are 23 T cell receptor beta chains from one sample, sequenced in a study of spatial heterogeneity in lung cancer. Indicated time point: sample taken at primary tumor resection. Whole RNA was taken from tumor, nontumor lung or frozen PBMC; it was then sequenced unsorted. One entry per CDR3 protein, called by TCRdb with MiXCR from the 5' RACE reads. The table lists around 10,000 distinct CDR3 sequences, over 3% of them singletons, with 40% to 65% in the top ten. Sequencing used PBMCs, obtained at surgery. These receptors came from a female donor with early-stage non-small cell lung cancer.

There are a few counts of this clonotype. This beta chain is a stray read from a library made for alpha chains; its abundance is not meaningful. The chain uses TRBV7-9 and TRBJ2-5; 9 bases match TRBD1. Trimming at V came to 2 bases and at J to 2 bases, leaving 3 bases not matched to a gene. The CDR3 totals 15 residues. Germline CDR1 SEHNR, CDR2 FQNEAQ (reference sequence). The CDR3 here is CASSLSGTGQETQYF. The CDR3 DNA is TGTGCCAGCAGCTTATCCGGGACAGGGCAAGAGACCCAGTACTTC.

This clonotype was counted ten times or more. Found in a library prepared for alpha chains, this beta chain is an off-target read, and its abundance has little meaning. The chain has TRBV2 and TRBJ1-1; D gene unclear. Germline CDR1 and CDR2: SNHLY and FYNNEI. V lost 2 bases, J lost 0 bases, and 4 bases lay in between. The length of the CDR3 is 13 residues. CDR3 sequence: CASSESVNTEAFF. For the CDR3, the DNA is TGTGCCAGCAGTGAATCTGTGAACACTGAAGCTTTCTTT.

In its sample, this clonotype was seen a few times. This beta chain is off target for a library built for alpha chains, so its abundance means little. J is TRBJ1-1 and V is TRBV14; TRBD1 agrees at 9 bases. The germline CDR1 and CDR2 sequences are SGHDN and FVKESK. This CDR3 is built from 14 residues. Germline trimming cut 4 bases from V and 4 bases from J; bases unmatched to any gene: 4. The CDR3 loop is CASSRVTGGTEAFF. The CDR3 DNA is TGTGCCAGCAGCCGAGTGACAGGGGGCACTGAAGCTTTCTTT.

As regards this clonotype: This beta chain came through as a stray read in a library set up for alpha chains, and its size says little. Here the CDR3 DNA reads TGCAGTGCTATGGGGACTAGCGGGAGGGCCAGGGAGCAGTTCTTC. Encoded protein: CSAMGTSGRAREQFF. V and J are TRBV20-1 and TRBJ2-1; 16 bases map to TRBD2. CDR3 length: 15 residues. J was trimmed by 10 bases and V by 4 bases; bases with no gene match: 7. CDR1 and CDR2 from the germline V gene are DFQATT and SNEGSKA (reference sequence).

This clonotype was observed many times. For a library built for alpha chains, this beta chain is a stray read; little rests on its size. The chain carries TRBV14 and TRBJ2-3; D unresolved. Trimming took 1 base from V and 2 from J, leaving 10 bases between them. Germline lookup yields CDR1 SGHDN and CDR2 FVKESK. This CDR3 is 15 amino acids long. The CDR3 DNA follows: TGTGCCAGCAGCCAAGGACTTTTCTTCACAGATACGCAGTATTTT. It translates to CASSQGLFFTDTQYF.

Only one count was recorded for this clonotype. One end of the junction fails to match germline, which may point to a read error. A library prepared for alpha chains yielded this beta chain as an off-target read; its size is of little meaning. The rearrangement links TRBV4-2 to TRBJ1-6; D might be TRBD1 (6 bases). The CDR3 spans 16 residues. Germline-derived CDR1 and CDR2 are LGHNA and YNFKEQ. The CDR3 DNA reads TGTGCCAGCTGCCAAGATGCAGGGGTTCGACATTCACCCCTCCACTTT. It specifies CASCQDAGVRHSPLHF.

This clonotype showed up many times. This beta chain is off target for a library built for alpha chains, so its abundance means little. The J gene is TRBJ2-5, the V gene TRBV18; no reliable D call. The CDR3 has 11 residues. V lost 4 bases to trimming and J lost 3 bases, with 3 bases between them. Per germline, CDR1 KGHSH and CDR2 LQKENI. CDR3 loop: CASSQEETQYF. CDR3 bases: TGTGCCAGCTCACAGGAAGAGACCCAGTACTTC.

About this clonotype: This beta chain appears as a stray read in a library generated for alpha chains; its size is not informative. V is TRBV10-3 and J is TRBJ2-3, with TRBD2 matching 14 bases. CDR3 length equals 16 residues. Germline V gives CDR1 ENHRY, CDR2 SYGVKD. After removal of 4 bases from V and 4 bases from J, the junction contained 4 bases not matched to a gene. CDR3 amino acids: CAISGGLAGVADTQYF. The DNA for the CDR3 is TGTGCCATCAGTGGGGGACTAGCGGGAGTGGCAGATACGCAGTATTTT.

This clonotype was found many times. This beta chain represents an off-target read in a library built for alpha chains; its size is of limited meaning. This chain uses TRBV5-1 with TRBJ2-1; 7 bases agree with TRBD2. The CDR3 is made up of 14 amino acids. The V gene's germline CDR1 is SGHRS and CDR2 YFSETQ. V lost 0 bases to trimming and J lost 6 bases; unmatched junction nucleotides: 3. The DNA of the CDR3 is TGCGCCAGCAGCTTGGAAGCGGGAACCAATGAGCAGTTCTTC. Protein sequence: CASSLEAGTNEQFF.

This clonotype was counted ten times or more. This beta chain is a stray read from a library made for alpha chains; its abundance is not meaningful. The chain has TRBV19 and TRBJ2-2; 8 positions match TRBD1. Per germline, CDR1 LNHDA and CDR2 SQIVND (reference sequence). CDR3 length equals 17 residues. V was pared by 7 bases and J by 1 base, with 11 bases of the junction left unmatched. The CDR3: CASTMGAGGWNTGELFF. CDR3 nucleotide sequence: TGTGCCAGTACCATGGGAGCAGGGGGCTGGAACACCGGGGAGCTGTTTTTT.

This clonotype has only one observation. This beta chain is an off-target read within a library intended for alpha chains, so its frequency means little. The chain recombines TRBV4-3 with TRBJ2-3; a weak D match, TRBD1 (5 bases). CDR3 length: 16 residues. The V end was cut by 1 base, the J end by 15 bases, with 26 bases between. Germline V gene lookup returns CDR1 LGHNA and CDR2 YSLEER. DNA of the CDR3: TGCGCCAGCAGCCAAGGAGGTGGAAGTGGGGCAGATACGCTTTATTTT. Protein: CASSQGGGSGADTLYF.

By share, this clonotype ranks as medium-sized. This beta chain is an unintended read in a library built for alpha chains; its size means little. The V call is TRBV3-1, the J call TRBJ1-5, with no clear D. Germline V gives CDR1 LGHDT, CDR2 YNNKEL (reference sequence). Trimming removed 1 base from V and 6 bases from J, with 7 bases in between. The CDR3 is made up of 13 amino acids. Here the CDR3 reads CASSQVGFQPQHF. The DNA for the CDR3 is TGTGCCAGCAGCCAAGTGGGTTTTCAGCCCCAGCATTTT.

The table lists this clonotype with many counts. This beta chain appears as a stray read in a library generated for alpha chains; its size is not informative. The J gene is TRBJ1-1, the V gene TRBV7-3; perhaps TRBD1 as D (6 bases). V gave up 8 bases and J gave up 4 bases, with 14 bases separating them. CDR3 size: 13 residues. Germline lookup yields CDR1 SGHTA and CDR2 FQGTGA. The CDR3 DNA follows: TGTGCCAGCGGTCTGGGGGCGGGCACTGAAGCTTTCTTT. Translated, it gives CASGLGAGTEAFF.

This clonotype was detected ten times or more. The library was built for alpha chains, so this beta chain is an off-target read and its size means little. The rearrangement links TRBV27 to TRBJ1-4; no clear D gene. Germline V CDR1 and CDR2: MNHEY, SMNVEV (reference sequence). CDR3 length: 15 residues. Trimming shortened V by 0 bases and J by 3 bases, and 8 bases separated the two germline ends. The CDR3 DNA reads TGTGCCAGCAGTTTATCTGATCAGTCTAATGAAAAACTGTTTTTT. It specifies CASSLSDQSNEKLFF. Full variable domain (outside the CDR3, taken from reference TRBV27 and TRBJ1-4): EAQVTQNPRYLITVTGKKLTVTCSQNMNHEYMSWYRQDPGLGLRQIYYSMNVEVTDKGDVPEGYKVSRKEKRNFPLILESPSPNQTSLYFCASSLSDQSNEKLFFGSGTQLSVL.

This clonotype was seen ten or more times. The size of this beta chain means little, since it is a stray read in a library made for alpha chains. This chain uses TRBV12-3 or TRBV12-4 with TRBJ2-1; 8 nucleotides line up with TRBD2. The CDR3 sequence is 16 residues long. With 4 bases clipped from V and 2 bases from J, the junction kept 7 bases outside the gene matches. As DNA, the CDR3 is TGTGCCAGCAGTTCCCAAACGGGGGGGGCCTACAATGAGCAGTTCTTC. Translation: CASSSQTGGAYNEQFF.

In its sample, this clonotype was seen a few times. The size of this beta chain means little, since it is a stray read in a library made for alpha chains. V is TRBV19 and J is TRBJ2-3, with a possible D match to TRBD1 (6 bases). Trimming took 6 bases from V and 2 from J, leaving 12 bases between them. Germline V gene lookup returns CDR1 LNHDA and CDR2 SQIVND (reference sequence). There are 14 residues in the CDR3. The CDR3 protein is CASRPTGYTDTQYF. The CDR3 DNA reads TGTGCCAGTAGACCGACAGGTTACACAGATACGCAGTATTTT.

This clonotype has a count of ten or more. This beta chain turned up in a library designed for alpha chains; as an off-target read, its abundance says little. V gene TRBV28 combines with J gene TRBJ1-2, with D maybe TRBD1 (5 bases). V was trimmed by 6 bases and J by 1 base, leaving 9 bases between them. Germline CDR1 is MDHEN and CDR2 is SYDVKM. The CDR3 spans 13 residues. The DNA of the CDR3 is TGTGCCAGCAGGGGCCAGGGTAACTATGGCTACACCTTC. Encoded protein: CASRGQGNYGYTF.

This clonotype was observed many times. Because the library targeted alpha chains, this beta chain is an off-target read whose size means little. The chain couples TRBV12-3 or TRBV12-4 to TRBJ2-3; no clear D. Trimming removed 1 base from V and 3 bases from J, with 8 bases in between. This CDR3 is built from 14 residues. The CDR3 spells CASSLGVATDTQYF. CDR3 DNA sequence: TGTGCCAGCAGTTTAGGGGTAGCAACAGATACGCAGTATTTT.

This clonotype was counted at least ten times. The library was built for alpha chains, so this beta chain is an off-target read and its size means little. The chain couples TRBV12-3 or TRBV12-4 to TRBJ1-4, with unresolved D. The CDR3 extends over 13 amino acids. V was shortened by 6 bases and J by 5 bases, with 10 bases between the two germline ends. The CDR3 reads CASSLMQNEKLFF. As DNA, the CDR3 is TGTGCCAGCAGCCTCATGCAAAATGAAAAACTGTTTTTT.

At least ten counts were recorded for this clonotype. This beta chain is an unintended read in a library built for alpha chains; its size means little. CDR3 loop: CASSSSGLRSGANVLTF. The CDR3 region has the DNA TGTGCCAGCAGCTCATCGGGACTCCGCTCTGGGGCCAACGTCCTGACTTTC. This chain uses TRBV7-2 with TRBJ2-6, with a possible D match to TRBD2 (6 bases). The CDR3 extends over 17 amino acids. Germline CDR1 and CDR2: SGHTA and FQGNSA. Trimming took 4 bases from V and 0 from J, leaving 13 bases between them.

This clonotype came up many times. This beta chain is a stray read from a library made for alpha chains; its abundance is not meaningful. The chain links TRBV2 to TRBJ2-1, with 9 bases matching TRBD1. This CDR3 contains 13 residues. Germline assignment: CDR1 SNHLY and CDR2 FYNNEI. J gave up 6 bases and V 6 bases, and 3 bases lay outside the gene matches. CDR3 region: CASSLDRGNEQFF. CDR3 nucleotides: TGTGCCAGCAGCTTGGACAGGGGCAATGAGCAGTTCTTC.

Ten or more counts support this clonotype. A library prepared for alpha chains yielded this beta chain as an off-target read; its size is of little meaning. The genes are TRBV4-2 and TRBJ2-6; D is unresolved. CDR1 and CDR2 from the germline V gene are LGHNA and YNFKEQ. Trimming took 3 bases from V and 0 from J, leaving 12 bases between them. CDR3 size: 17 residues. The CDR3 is CASSHEQTDSGANVLTF. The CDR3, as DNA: TGTGCCAGCAGCCATGAACAAACCGACTCTGGGGCCAACGTCCTGACTTTC.

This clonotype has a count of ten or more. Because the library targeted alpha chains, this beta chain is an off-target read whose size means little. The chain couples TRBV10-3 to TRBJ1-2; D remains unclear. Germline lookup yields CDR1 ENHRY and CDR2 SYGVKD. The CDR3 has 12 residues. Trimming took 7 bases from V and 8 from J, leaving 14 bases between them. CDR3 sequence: CAITNGGEGYTF. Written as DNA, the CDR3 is TGTGCCATCACGAACGGAGGAGAGGGCTACACCTTC.